The entry below gives a single T cell receptor (beta chain) sequence along with its context. Its specificity is not known. Assay: immunoSEQ multiplex PCR; the TCRdb copy retains only in-frame clones and omits some. The table lists about 47,000 clones, around 85% of them singletons, with about a third in the top ten. J gave up 2 bases and V 6 bases, and 7 bases lay outside the gene matches. The CDR3 is 14 residues long. Germline CDR1 reads SGHNT; CDR2 reads YYREEE (reference sequence). This specimen belongs to a study of OX40 agonist ivuxolimab in advanced cancers. Study findings and constraints: Low levels of normalized T-cell clonal expansion also appeared in some nonresponders. People who partly responded at 0.1-3.0 mg/kg had some of the least clonal expansion seen.

This chain uses TRBV5-4 with TRBJ1-2, with 7 positions matching TRBD1. The source of this sequence is an adult with an advanced solid tumor such as melanoma, head and neck, liver or kidney cancer. The specimen was CD4+ or CD8+ T cells sorted from blood, collected in a trial of the OX40 agonist ivuxolimab. The CDR3: CASISGGLNYGYTF. CDR3 in DNA: TGTGCCAGCATCTCAGGGGGACTCAACTATGGCTACACCTTC.